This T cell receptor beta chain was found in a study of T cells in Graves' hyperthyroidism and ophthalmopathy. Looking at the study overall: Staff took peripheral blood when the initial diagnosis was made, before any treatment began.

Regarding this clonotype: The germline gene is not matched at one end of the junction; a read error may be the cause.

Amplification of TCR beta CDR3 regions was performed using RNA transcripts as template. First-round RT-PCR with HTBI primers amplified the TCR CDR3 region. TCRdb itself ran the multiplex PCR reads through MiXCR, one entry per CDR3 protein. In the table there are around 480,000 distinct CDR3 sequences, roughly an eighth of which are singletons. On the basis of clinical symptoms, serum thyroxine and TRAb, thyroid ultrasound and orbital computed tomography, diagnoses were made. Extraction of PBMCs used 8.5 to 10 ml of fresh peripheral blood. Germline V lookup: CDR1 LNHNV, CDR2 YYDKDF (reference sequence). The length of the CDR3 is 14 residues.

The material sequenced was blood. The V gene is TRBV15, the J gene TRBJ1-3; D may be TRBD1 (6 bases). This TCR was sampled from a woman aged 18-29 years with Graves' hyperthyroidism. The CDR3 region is CATSKRTEGSTIYF. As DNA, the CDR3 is TGTGCCACCAGCAAACGGACAGAAGGAAGCACCATATATTTT. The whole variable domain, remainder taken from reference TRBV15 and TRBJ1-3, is DAMVIQNPRYQVTQFGKPVTLSCSQTLNHNVMYWYQQKSSQAPKLLFHYYDKDFNNEADTPDNFQSRRPNTSFCFLDIRSPGLGDTAMYLCATSKRTEGSTIYFGEGSWLTVV.